One and the same sample provided the 31 T cell receptor beta chains below, sequenced in a study of post-analysis software for immune sequencing data. Their target antigens are unknown. cDNA libraries for TCR beta contained unique molecular identifiers. MiXCR, run by TCRdb on the PCR reads, gives a single entry per CDR3 protein. This sample yields under 650,000 distinct CDR3 sequences, of which 44% are seen a single time; about 1.5% belongs to the top ten. Study-level points and caveats: The five TRBV segments detected at higher frequency in patients than in controls included TRBV5-6, TRBV5-1 and TRBV20-1.

Sequenced material: blood. These TCRs come from a girl between 5 and 17 years old with multiple sclerosis.

The chain combines TRBV29-1 with TRBJ2-7, with TRBD2 matching over 10 bases. Looked up from germline, CDR1 is SQVTM and CDR2 is ANQGSEA. This CDR3 comprises 14 residues. Unmatched junction bases numbered 3, after V lost 1 base and J lost 3 bases. CDR3 sequence (DNA): TGCAGCGTTGAAGGGCTAGCGGGAGACTACGAGCAGTACTTC. Amino acids: CSVEGLAGDYEQYF.

This clonotype has a handful of counts. The chain couples TRBV12-3 or TRBV12-4 to TRBJ1-6, with a tentative D call TRBD1 (5 bases). The CDR3 has 17 residues. V was pared by 6 bases and J by 0 bases, with 15 bases between. DNA for the CDR3: TGTGCCAGCAGCTGGGGACCGGTGAGCTCCTATAATTCACCCCTCCACTTT. Translating gives CASSWGPVSSYNSPLHF.

This clonotype was picked up one time. The CDR3 DNA is TGTGCCAGCAGTTTAGTAAGGGCTTCTGTTTATAGCAATCAGCCCCAGCATTTT. Its translation is CASSLVRASVYSNQPQHF. This chain connects TRBV12-3 or TRBV12-4 to TRBJ1-5, with unresolved D. This CDR3 is built from 18 residues. Trimming removed 1 base from V and 0 bases from J, with 16 bases in between.

The J gene is TRBJ1-5, the V gene TRBV20-1, with unresolved D. The CDR3 covers 13 residues. CDR1 is DFQATT, CDR2 SNEGSKA, per germline (reference sequence). V gave up 2 bases and J gave up 6 bases, with 11 bases separating them. The CDR3, as DNA: TGCAGTGCTAGAATAGGGCAGGCTCAGCCCCAGCATTTT. This sequence encodes CSARIGQAQPQHF.

The chain joins TRBV5-1 to TRBJ2-1; 12 bases match TRBD2. V lost 9 bases to trimming and J lost 7 bases; unmatched junction nucleotides: 8. CDR1 and CDR2 from the germline V gene are SGHRS and YFSETQ. The CDR3 runs to 14 residues. CDR3 in DNA: TGCGCCACCTCGGGACTAGCGGGCGGGAATGAGCAGTTCTTC. Translation: CATSGLAGGNEQFF.

This clonotype was recorded a few times. J is TRBJ2-7 and V is TRBV12-3 or TRBV12-4; D might be TRBD1 (5 bases). V was pared by 7 bases and J by 3 bases, with 13 bases between. This CDR3 is 13 amino acids long. The CDR3 reads CASTSRVRYEQYF. The DNA for the CDR3 is TGTGCCAGCACCTCCAGGGTTCGCTACGAGCAGTACTTC.

The chain is built from TRBV4-2 and TRBJ2-4, with D perhaps assigned TRBD1 or TRBD2 (6 bases each). Germline CDR1 and CDR2: LGHNA and YNFKEQ. The CDR3 is 16 amino acids. The ends were cut back, 0 bases at V and 3 bases at J, with 12 bases in the middle. CDR3 in amino acids: CASSQDEGGRKNIQYF. The CDR3 DNA follows: TGTGCCAGCAGCCAAGACGAGGGGGGTCGCAAAAACATTCAGTACTTC.

This clonotype turned up a few times. The chain employs TRBV20-1 and TRBJ2-7; D gene ambiguous. This CDR3 has 14 residues. V was clipped by 5 bases and J by 0 bases, with 14 bases between them. The V gene's germline CDR1 is DFQATT and CDR2 SNEGSKA (reference sequence). The CDR3 DNA is TGCAGTGCTCTCTGGCTGGGCCCCTCCTACGAGCAGTACTTC. It encodes CSALWLGPSYEQYF.

The genes are TRBV7-9 and TRBJ2-1; weak D call: TRBD2 (6 bases). CDR3 length equals 15 residues. V was clipped by 7 bases and J by 5 bases, with 18 bases between them. Germline values: CDR1 SEHNR, CDR2 FQNEAQ (reference sequence). The CDR3 reads CASTLGLRPHNEQFF. CDR3 nucleotides: TGTGCCAGCACCCTGGGACTCCGCCCCCACAATGAGCAGTTCTTC.

This rearrangement joins TRBV27 to TRBJ2-1, with D possibly being TRBD1 or TRBD2 (5 bases each). Trimming pared 6 bases from V and 5 bases from J, leaving 17 bases between. This CDR3 has 15 amino acids. Germline CDR1 reads MNHEY; CDR2 reads SMNVEV (reference sequence). CDR3 DNA sequence: TGTGCCAGCAGCACCGGGGCGCGACTGAACAATGAGCAGTTCTTC. This gives the protein CASSTGARLNNEQFF.

The chain recombines TRBV12-3 or TRBV12-4 with TRBJ2-1, with a tentative D call TRBD2 (7 bases). The length of the CDR3 is 18 residues. Trimming pared 3 bases from V and 3 bases from J, leaving 21 bases between. CDR3 region: CASSFPLATGSGYNEQFF. The CDR3 nucleotides are TGTGCCAGCAGTTTCCCACTAGCGACAGGATCGGGCTACAATGAGCAGTTCTTC.

The chain couples TRBV29-1 to TRBJ2-6; a weak D match, TRBD2 (5 bases). V lost 5 bases to trimming and J lost 0 bases, with 17 bases between them. The CDR3 has 17 residues. Germline CDR1 is SQVTM and CDR2 is ANQGSEA. The CDR3 loop reads CSVIGNSCCSGANVLTF. CDR3 coding DNA: TGCAGCGTTATCGGGAACAGTTGTTGCTCTGGGGCCAACGTCCTGACTTTC.

The genes are TRBV10-2 and TRBJ2-7; the D gene is possibly TRBD1 (5 bases). The germline V gene encodes CDR1 WSHSY and CDR2 SAAADI. Trimming cost V 8 bases and J 2 bases, with 10 bases left between them. The CDR3 is made up of 12 amino acids. The CDR3: CASGDRAYEQYF. CDR3 DNA sequence: TGCGCCAGCGGAGACAGAGCCTACGAGCAGTACTTC.

The chain couples TRBV12-3 or TRBV12-4 to TRBJ2-6, with D perhaps matching TRBD1 (6 bases). The V end lost 5 bases, the J end lost 0 bases, and 14 bases lay between the germline ends. The CDR3 is 17 residues long. The CDR3 here is CASSRSDSYSGANVLTF. DNA for the CDR3: TGTGCCAGCAGTCGTTCGGACAGTTACTCTGGGGCCAACGTCCTGACTTTC.

This clonotype came up once. This chain joins TRBV3-1 and TRBJ2-5, with a possible D match to TRBD2 (6 bases). The germline gives CDR1 LGHDT, CDR2 YNNKEL (reference sequence). V dropped 7 bases and J dropped 4 bases, with 28 bases sitting between them. This CDR3 is 18 amino acids long. The CDR3 reads CASIRSARRPRERETQYF. CDR3 sequence (DNA): TGTGCCAGCATCCGTTCAGCGAGGCGCCCCCGGGAGCGAGAGACCCAGTACTTC.

This clonotype was observed a few times. The V gene is TRBV12-3 or TRBV12-4, the J gene TRBJ1-5; TRBD1 aligns across 9 bases. With 0 bases clipped from V and 4 bases from J, the junction kept 7 bases outside the gene matches. The CDR3 covers 17 residues. The CDR3 DNA is TGTGCCAGCAGTTTAGCGGGACAGGGAAGGCGGAATCAGCCCCAGCATTTT. Translated: CASSLAGQGRRNQPQHF.

The V and J genes are TRBV9 and TRBJ2-1; 8 nucleotides align to TRBD2. J was trimmed by 5 bases and V by 3 bases; bases with no gene match: 7. Germline V gene lookup returns CDR1 SGDLS and CDR2 YYNGEE. This CDR3 region has 15 residues. CDR3 in DNA: TGTGCCAGCAGCGGTGGTAGCGGGATTGACAATGAGCAGTTCTTC. Residues: CASSGGSGIDNEQFF.

This clonotype has a handful of counts. The chain has TRBV2 and TRBJ2-3; tentatively, D is TRBD2 (6 bases). The CDR3 length is 15 residues. V was shortened by 6 bases and J by 6 bases, with 19 bases between the two germline ends. The germline V gene encodes CDR1 SNHLY and CDR2 FYNNEI. In DNA form, the CDR3 reads TGTGCCAGCAGCCTGAGGGACTCTCCACTGGATACGCAGTATTTT. Amino acid sequence: CASSLRDSPLDTQYF. The complete variable domain, with remaining parts taken from reference TRBV2 and TRBJ2-3, reads EPEVTQTPSHQVTQMGQEVILRCVPISNHLYFYWYRQILGQKVEFLVSFYNNEISEKSEIFDDQFSVERPDGSNFTLKIRSTKLEDSAMYFCASSLRDSPLDTQYFGPGTRLTVL.

Concerning this clonotype: Given the absence of the conserved phenylalanine or tryptophan at the CDR3 end, a read error is likely. This chain joins TRBV5-1 and TRBJ1-2; D gene ambiguous. The CDR3 has 14 residues. Germline CDR1 is SGHRS and CDR2 is YFSETQ. V was clipped by 0 bases and J by 0 bases, with 6 bases between them. As DNA, the CDR3 is TGCGCCAGCAGCTTGGAGTCAGCTAACTATGGCTACACCCTC. Translating gives CASSLESANYGYTL.

The rearrangement links TRBV7-9 to TRBJ2-7, with TRBD2 matching 11 bases. This CDR3 is built from 15 residues. Germline V gene lookup returns CDR1 SEHNR and CDR2 FQNEAQ (reference sequence). The V segment lost 4 bases and the J segment 7 bases; nucleotides outside the gene matches: 9. CDR3 DNA: TGTGCCAGCAGCTCGCTCCCGGGACTAGCGGATGAGCAGTACTTC. It yields the protein CASSSLPGLADEQYF. Full variable domain (remainder filled in from reference TRBV7-9 and TRBJ2-7): DTGVSQNPRHKITKRGQNVTFRCDPISEHNRLYWYRQTLGQGPEFLTYFQNEAQLEKSRLLSDRFSAERPKGSFSTLEIQRTEQGDSAMYLCASSSLPGLADEQYFGPGTRLTVT.

The chain employs TRBV12-3 or TRBV12-4 and TRBJ2-5; tentatively, D is TRBD1 or TRBD2 (6 bases each). The V and J ends lost 6 bases and 11 bases respectively, with 22 bases between them. This CDR3 spans 14 amino acids. CDR3 nucleotide sequence: TGTGCCAGCAGCCCTAGCCGGGGGCCTCGGGAGCAGTACTTC. As protein: CASSPSRGPREQYF.

This clonotype was observed a handful of times. This rearrangement joins TRBV6-5 to TRBJ2-7, with 16 positions matching TRBD2. V was clipped by 5 bases and J by 5 bases; unmatched bases: 18. Germline V gives CDR1 MNHEY, CDR2 SVGAGI. The CDR3 runs to 20 residues. The CDR3 is CASSHLLGTSGRAAPDEQYF. As DNA, the CDR3 is TGTGCCAGCAGTCACTTACTCGGGACTAGCGGGAGGGCCGCCCCTGACGAGCAGTACTTC.

J is TRBJ2-3 and V is TRBV21-1; the table's D call, TRBD2, was not checked against the DNA. TRBV21-1 is tagged as a pseudogene. The CDR3 runs 16 residues. CDR3 bases: TGTGCCACTTACCCGAGAGTAGCGGGCTACACAGATACGCAGTATTTT. Its protein product is CATYPRVAGYTDTQYF.

This clonotype was picked up a small number of times. The rearrangement joins TRBV7-2 to TRBJ2-1, with 11 bases lining up with TRBD2. This CDR3 spans 15 amino acids. The junction had 6 bases not matched to a gene; V was cut back by 3 bases and J by 8 bases. Germline CDR1 is SGHTA and CDR2 is FQGNSA. CDR3 DNA sequence: TGTGCCAGCAGCTTGCTAGCGGGGGGCCTCTATGAGCAGTTCTTC. This gives the protein CASSLLAGGLYEQFF. Drawing the rest from reference TRBV7-2 and TRBJ2-1, the complete variable domain is GAGVSQSPSNKVTEKGKDVELRCDPISGHTALYWYRQSLGQGLEFLIYFQGNSAPDKSGLPSDRFSAERTGGSVSTLTIQRTQQEDSAVYLCASSLLAGGLYEQFFGPGTRLTVL.

V is TRBV20-1 and J is TRBJ2-3, with D possibly being TRBD2 (5 bases). V was cut by 3 bases and J by 2 bases, with 6 bases left in between. The CDR3 covers 12 residues. Germline V lookup: CDR1 DFQATT, CDR2 SNEGSKA (reference sequence). The CDR3 DNA is TGCAGTGCTAGCGGGGACACAGATACGCAGTATTTT. Translation: CSASGDTDTQYF.

The chain uses TRBV6-5 and TRBJ2-1; the match to TRBD2 covers 9 bases. V trimming: 1 base; J trimming: 9 bases; junction bases outside the gene matches: 7. Germline V lookup: CDR1 MNHEY, CDR2 SVGAGI. The CDR3 is made up of 15 amino acids. CDR3 in DNA: TGTGCCAGCAGTTACTGGCGGGGGGGCGGATTTGAGCAGTTCTTC. It is translated as CASSYWRGGGFEQFF.

A few counts support this clonotype. The genes are TRBV12-3 or TRBV12-4 and TRBJ2-5; 7 bases align to TRBD1. The CDR3 sequence is 14 residues long. The trim removed 5 bases at V and 3 bases at J, leaving 6 bases unmatched. CDR3 DNA: TGTGCCAGCAGTGCTGAACAGGGGAAAGAGACCCAGTACTTC. Protein sequence: CASSAEQGKETQYF.

The genes are TRBV20-1 and TRBJ2-1; possible D gene TRBD2, 6 bases. The CDR3 spans 15 residues. Deletions cut 0 bases from V and 5 bases from J, with 14 bases between. Germline lookup yields CDR1 DFQATT and CDR2 SNEGSKA (reference sequence). The CDR3 spells CSARDGGTDNNEQFF. The CDR3 bases are TGCAGTGCTAGAGATGGGGGGACGGATAACAATGAGCAGTTCTTC.

This clonotype has only a few counts. The rearrangement joins TRBV19 to TRBJ2-5; D is perhaps TRBD2 (5 bases). The CDR3 has 16 amino acids. CDR1 and CDR2 from the germline V gene are LNHDA and SQIVND (reference sequence). The V end was cut by 3 bases, the J end by 5 bases, with 19 bases between. This CDR3 is CASSISFSDPTETQYF. DNA for the CDR3: TGTGCCAGTAGTATCTCCTTTAGCGACCCGACTGAGACCCAGTACTTC. The variable domain in full, completed from reference TRBV19 and TRBJ2-5, reads DGGITQSPKYLFRKEGQNVTLSCEQNLNHDAMYWYRQDPGQGLRLIYYSQIVNDFQKGDIAEGYSVSREKKESFPLTVTSAQKNPTAFYLCASSISFSDPTETQYFGPGTRLLVL.

This chain uses TRBV13 with TRBJ2-7, with D unclear. The germline V and J ends were trimmed by 5 bases and 6 bases, with 20 bases remaining between them. Germline V gene sequence: CDR1 PRHDT, CDR2 FYEKMQ (reference sequence). The CDR3 loop spans 15 amino acids. The CDR3 here is CASSKYGMRRSEQYF. CDR3 nucleotides: TGTGCCAGCAGCAAATATGGGATGAGGCGCTCCGAGCAGTACTTC.

The CDR3 here is CSARASGGRETQYF. CDR3 nucleotides: TGCAGTGCTAGAGCGAGCGGGGGGCGGGAGACCCAGTACTTC. V usage is TRBV20-1 and J usage is TRBJ2-5; TRBD2 aligns across 9 bases. There are 14 residues in the CDR3. V lost 1 base and J lost 5; bases outside the gene matches: 5. CDR1 DFQATT and CDR2 SNEGSKA come from the germline V gene (reference sequence).